These T cell receptor beta chains were read from a single sample in a study of T-cell memory formation after mild COVID-19. From the 5' RACE reads, TCRdb called clonotypes with MiXCR, one entry per CDR3 protein. In the table there are around 370,000 distinct CDR3 sequences, around 20% of which are singletons. Source material: PBMCs or a T cell subset sorted from them (not recorded which). Source of these receptors: an adult woman who had mild COVID-19 (a few samples of this study predate the infection). Cell type and time point are not known. Both conserved end residues are part of each CDR3. Each record gives: clone size, D gene, CDR3 length, J gene, V gene, CDR3 DNA, CDR3 protein. A D gene is named only where the DNA matches it firmly. Clone size is not always given. Where it is, it says once, few, many or a class for expanded clones.

abundance: NA
d_gene: NA
len: 15
j_gene: TRBJ2-7
v_gene: TRBV9
CDR3nt: TGTGCCAGCAGCGTAGCCCCGACCGGGGCCTACGAGCAGTACTTC
CDR3aa: CASSVAPTGAYEQYF

abundance: NA
d_gene: NA
len: 14
j_gene: TRBJ2-1
v_gene: TRBV28
CDR3nt: TGTGCCAGCACTCTCACGGCCAAGGGGGGGGCCTCGTTCTTC
CDR3aa: CASTLTAKGGASFF

abundance: many
d_gene: NA
len: 16
j_gene: TRBJ1-1
v_gene: TRBV6-2/TRBV6-3
CDR3nt: TGTGCCAGCAGTTACTCACTCAGGATAGCGAACACTGAAGCTTTCTTT
CDR3aa: CASSYSLRIANTEAFF

abundance: many
d_gene: NA
len: 15
j_gene: TRBJ2-3
v_gene: TRBV7-9
CDR3nt: TGTGCCAGCAGCTTATTACAGGGGAGGGCAGATACGCAGTATTTT
CDR3aa: CASSLLQGRADTQYF

abundance: many
d_gene: NA
len: 15
j_gene: TRBJ2-3
v_gene: TRBV7-6
CDR3nt: TGTGCCAGCAGCTCTCCGGGGGACAACACAGATACGCAGTATTTT
CDR3aa: CASSSPGDNTDTQYF

abundance: NA
d_gene: NA
len: 16
j_gene: TRBJ2-2
v_gene: TRBV9
CDR3nt: TGTGCCAGCAGCGTAGTCGGCAGGGGCGACACCGGGGAGCTGTTTTTT
CDR3aa: CASSVVGRGDTGELFF

abundance: NA
d_gene: TRBD1
len: 16
j_gene: TRBJ2-1
v_gene: TRBV4-1
CDR3nt: TGCGCCAGCAGCCCCCGGGACAGGGGGTTCCCGGATGAGCAGTTCTTC
CDR3aa: CASSPRDRGFPDEQFF

abundance: NA
d_gene: NA
len: 17
j_gene: TRBJ2-3
v_gene: TRBV18
CDR3nt: TGTGCCAGCTCACGATACCGGGACGGTGGCACGTATGATACGCAGTATTTT
CDR3aa: CASSRYRDGGTYDTQYF

abundance: NA
d_gene: NA
len: 16
j_gene: TRBJ2-6
v_gene: TRBV10-3
CDR3nt: TGTGCCTCAGGTGGGCTGCAAATCTCTGGGGCCAACGTCCTGACTTTC
CDR3aa: CASGGLQISGANVLTF

abundance: NA
d_gene: TRBD1
len: 17
j_gene: TRBJ2-3
v_gene: TRBV5-4
CDR3nt: TGTGCCAGCAGCTTGGGAAGTATTACAGGGGCATCAGATACGCAGTATTTT
CDR3aa: CASSLGSITGASDTQYF

abundance: NA
d_gene: TRBD1
len: 14
j_gene: TRBJ2-5
v_gene: TRBV5-1
CDR3nt: TGCGCCAGCAGCACTCGACAGGGCATCAAGACCCAGTACTTC
CDR3aa: CASSTRQGIKTQYF

abundance: NA
d_gene: NA
len: 16
j_gene: TRBJ2-5
v_gene: TRBV15
CDR3nt: TGTGCCACCAGCAGGGGGGTAGGTAGGGAGACGGAGACCCAGTACTTC
CDR3aa: CATSRGVGRETETQYF

abundance: NA
d_gene: NA
len: 18
j_gene: TRBJ1-2
v_gene: TRBV7-8
CDR3nt: TGTGCCAGCAGCCACCTCGGGGGGGTACAGGGCTTCCCCTATGGCTACACCTTC
CDR3aa: CASSHLGGVQGFPYGYTF

abundance: few
d_gene: NA
len: 15
j_gene: TRBJ2-7
v_gene: TRBV9
CDR3nt: TGTGCCAGCAGCGTAGGAGGACGTAGCTCCTACGAGCAGTACTTC
CDR3aa: CASSVGGRSSYEQYF

abundance: many
d_gene: NA
len: 13
j_gene: TRBJ2-7
v_gene: TRBV7-9
CDR3nt: TGTGCCAGCAGCTCCCTGCTCCGTAACGAGCAGTACTTC
CDR3aa: CASSSLLRNEQYF

abundance: NA
d_gene: TRBD1
len: 14
j_gene: TRBJ2-7
v_gene: TRBV24-1
CDR3nt: TGTGCCACCAGTAAACAGGGGGAGACCTACGAGCAGTACTTC
CDR3aa: CATSKQGETYEQYF

abundance: NA
d_gene: TRBD1
len: 14
j_gene: TRBJ1-5
v_gene: TRBV6-5
CDR3nt: TGTGCCAGCAGTTACGATGACAGGGTTCAGCCCCAGCATTTT
CDR3aa: CASSYDDRVQPQHF

abundance: few
d_gene: NA
len: 14
j_gene: TRBJ1-1
v_gene: TRBV7-2
CDR3nt: TGTGCCAGCAGCCGGGTGGGGCAAAGGACTGAAGCTTTCTTT
CDR3aa: CASSRVGQRTEAFF

abundance: few
d_gene: NA
len: 10
j_gene: TRBJ1-1
v_gene: TRBV29-1
CDR3nt: TGCAGCGTTGATGACACTGAAGCTTTCTTT
CDR3aa: CSVDDTEAFF

abundance: NA
d_gene: NA
len: 14
j_gene: TRBJ1-2
v_gene: TRBV7-9
CDR3nt: TGTGCCAGCATCGACGGGGGGGGTGCAAGTGGCTACACCTTC
CDR3aa: CASIDGGGASGYTF

abundance: NA
d_gene: NA
len: 17
j_gene: TRBJ1-1
v_gene: TRBV3-1
CDR3nt: TGTGCCAGCAGCCAAGATTGGGGGAATCTCAGGAACACTGAAGCTTTCTTT
CDR3aa: CASSQDWGNLRNTEAFF

abundance: NA
d_gene: TRBD1
len: 16
j_gene: TRBJ1-6
v_gene: TRBV6-5
CDR3nt: TGTGCCAGCAGTTTTGGATTGGACAGGGCTAATTCACCCCTCCACTTT
CDR3aa: CASSFGLDRANSPLHF

abundance: NA
d_gene: NA
len: 13
j_gene: TRBJ2-5
v_gene: TRBV6-1
CDR3nt: TGTGCCAGCAGCGAGGGGTTTGTGGAGACCCAGTACTTC
CDR3aa: CASSEGFVETQYF

abundance: NA
d_gene: NA
len: 12
j_gene: TRBJ1-5
v_gene: TRBV5-6
CDR3nt: TGTGCCAGCAGCCGGGCTGGACAGCCCCAGCATTTT
CDR3aa: CASSRAGQPQHF

abundance: many
d_gene: TRBD1
len: 14
j_gene: TRBJ1-1
v_gene: TRBV6-5
CDR3nt: TGTGCCAGCAGTCCAACAGGGGATGGGACTGAAGCTTTCTTT
CDR3aa: CASSPTGDGTEAFF

abundance: NA
d_gene: NA
len: 15
j_gene: TRBJ1-1
v_gene: TRBV20-1
CDR3nt: TGCAGTGCTAGAGAAAGTCGGACAGCGAACACTGAAGCTTTCTTT
CDR3aa: CSARESRTANTEAFF

abundance: many
d_gene: TRBD2
len: 15
j_gene: TRBJ2-3
v_gene: TRBV24-1
CDR3nt: TGTGCCACCAGTGATGAGCGGGGGGGTAAAGATACGCAGTATTTT
CDR3aa: CATSDERGGKDTQYF